The next 23 T cell receptor beta chains were all read from a single sample in a study of blood T cell repertoires in COVID-19. TCRdb's table, derived via immunoSEQ multiplex PCR, lists solely in-frame clones and lacks some. The sample includes fewer than 75,000 clones, around 77% of them seen just once. Sequences were obtained from peripheral blood. The source of these receptors is a man aged 60-69 years with acute or convalescent COVID-19.

The J gene is TRBJ2-7, the V gene TRBV6-2 or TRBV6-3; 12 bases are a match to TRBD2. The V gene's germline CDR1 is MNHEY and CDR2 SVGEGT. V gave up 5 bases and J gave up 1 base; unmatched junction bases: 6. This CDR3 region has 16 residues. CDR3 sequence (DNA): TGTGCCAGCAGTCACGGACTAGCGGGGTTTTCCTACGAGCAGTACTTC. It encodes CASSHGLAGFSYEQYF.

This chain's CDR3 is CASSPGQEYGYTF. DNA of the CDR3: TGCGCCAGCAGCCCTGGACAGGAATATGGCTACACCTTC. The gene calls are TRBV5-1 and TRBJ1-2, with 7 nucleotides matching TRBD1. The CDR3 has 13 amino acids. Trimming took 4 bases from V and 5 from J; bases not matched to a gene: 5. CDR1 SGHRS and CDR2 YFSETQ come from the germline V gene.

V is TRBV10-3 and J is TRBJ2-5; 8 bases match TRBD1. Germline loops: CDR1 ENHRY, CDR2 SYGVKD. This CDR3 is built from 14 residues. With 4 bases clipped from V and 1 base from J, the junction kept 2 bases outside the gene matches. The CDR3, as DNA: TGTGCCATCAGTGCTGGACAGGGCCAAGAGACCCAGTACTTC. It is translated as CAISAGQGQETQYF.

This clone was counted a few times. The rearrangement joins TRBV12-3 or TRBV12-4 to TRBJ1-2, with unresolved D. The CDR3 length is 13 residues. V gave up 7 bases and J gave up 0 bases, with 9 bases separating them. CDR3 loop: CASILTANYGYTF. CDR3 sequence (DNA): TGTGCCAGCATCCTAACAGCTAACTATGGCTACACCTTC.

The chain uses TRBV5-1 and TRBJ2-5; possible D gene TRBD1, 5 bases. CDR1 SGHRS and CDR2 YFSETQ come from the germline V gene. The CDR3 spans 16 residues. V lost 0 bases, J lost 4 bases, and 16 bases lay in between. The chain's CDR3 is CASSLGAGQVGETQYF. DNA of the CDR3: TGCGCCAGCAGCTTGGGGGCAGGGCAGGTGGGAGAGACCCAGTACTTC.

The chain employs TRBV5-6 and TRBJ1-1, with D perhaps matching TRBD1 (5 bases). V was trimmed by 8 bases and J by 3 bases, leaving 14 bases between them. The CDR3 sequence is 13 residues long. The germline V gene encodes CDR1 SGHDT and CDR2 YYEEEE. CDR3 sequence reads: CASSRVRDTEAFF. The CDR3 DNA follows: TGTGCCAGTTCCAGGGTCCGAGACACTGAAGCTTTCTTT.

V and J are TRBV7-9 and TRBJ1-1; D perhaps matches TRBD1 (5 bases). Trimming pared 2 bases from V and 3 bases from J, leaving 19 bases between. Germline CDR1 and CDR2: SEHNR and FQNEAQ (reference sequence). The CDR3 extends over 17 amino acids. This chain's CDR3 is CASSLPGARGGDTEAFF. CDR3 DNA sequence: TGTGCCAGCAGCTTACCTGGGGCCCGAGGTGGTGACACTGAAGCTTTCTTT.

The J gene is TRBJ1-5, the V gene TRBV7-9, with D unclear. Germline CDR1 SEHNR, CDR2 FQNEAQ (reference sequence). Trimming left V 3 bases short and J 3 bases short, with 9 bases between. The CDR3 is 14 amino acids. DNA for the CDR3: TGTGCCAGCAGCTTCGAGGTTAACAATCAGCCCCAGCATTTT. Protein sequence: CASSFEVNNQPQHF.

This clone was observed a few times. This chain connects TRBV5-1 to TRBJ2-5, with a possible D match to TRBD1 (5 bases). V was clipped by 7 bases and J by 1 base, with 17 bases between them. There are 15 residues in the CDR3. Germline V gives CDR1 SGHRS, CDR2 YFSETQ. The CDR3 is CASGYQDNRQETQYF. The CDR3 DNA sequence: TGCGCCAGCGGTTATCAGGACAACCGCCAAGAGACCCAGTACTTC.

The gene calls are TRBV19 and TRBJ2-7, with 9 bases matching TRBD1. Unmatched junction bases numbered 8, after V lost 9 bases and J lost 5 bases. The length of the CDR3 is 13 residues. In germline, CDR1 is LNHDA, CDR2 SQIVND (reference sequence). The chain's CDR3 is CASHGTGLHEQYF. The CDR3 DNA follows: TGTGCCAGCCACGGGACAGGGTTACACGAGCAGTACTTC. The full variable domain, rest sourced from reference TRBV19 and TRBJ2-7, is DGGITQSPKYLFRKEGQNVTLSCEQNLNHDAMYWYRQDPGQGLRLIYYSQIVNDFQKGDIAEGYSVSREKKESFPLTVTSAQKNPTAFYLCASHGTGLHEQYFGPGTRLTVT.

This sequence joins TRBV5-1 and TRBJ2-3; D is perhaps TRBD2 (5 bases). Looked up from germline, CDR1 is SGHRS and CDR2 is YFSETQ. There are 15 residues in the CDR3. Trimming cost V 0 bases and J 1 base, with 9 bases left between them. CDR3 DNA sequence: TGCGCCAGCAGCTTGGGGCTAGCTGGCACAGATACGCAGTATTTT. It is translated as CASSLGLAGTDTQYF.

V usage is TRBV4-2 and J usage is TRBJ1-5, with D possibly being TRBD1 (5 bases). Germline V lookup: CDR1 LGHNA, CDR2 YNFKEQ. This CDR3 is built from 13 residues. V lost 3 bases and J lost 9, with 12 bases in between. The CDR3 nucleotides read TGTGCCAGCAGCCAGGGGGGGGGATGGCCCCAGCATTTT. Translating it yields CASSQGGGWPQHF.

This chain connects TRBV4-1 to TRBJ2-3; D is possibly TRBD2 (6 bases). V dropped 0 bases and J dropped 2 bases, with 18 bases sitting between them. CDR3 size: 18 residues. Germline-derived CDR1 and CDR2 are MGHRA and YSYEKL. CDR3 amino acids: CASSQEESGPLITDTQYF. CDR3 nucleotides: TGCGCCAGCAGCCAAGAAGAGAGCGGGCCTCTTATCACAGATACGCAGTATTTT.

The genes are TRBV10-3 and TRBJ1-1; tentative D call: TRBD1 (6 bases). V gave up 6 bases and J gave up 1 base, with 12 bases separating them. This CDR3 has 14 amino acids. From germline, CDR1 is ENHRY and CDR2 SYGVKD. CDR3 nucleotides: TGTGCCATCAGAAACTGGGGACAGAACACTGAAGCTTTCTTT. Translation: CAIRNWGQNTEAFF.

The chain carries TRBV6-4 and TRBJ2-1; 10 bases match TRBD1. Losses at the gene ends were 2 bases for V and 3 bases for J; bases not matched to a gene: 1. The CDR3 consists of 15 residues. Germline CDR1 is MRHNA and CDR2 is SNTAGT. CDR3 residues: CASSDGDRGYNEQFF. Here the CDR3 DNA reads TGTGCCAGCAGTGACGGGGACAGGGGCTACAATGAGCAGTTCTTC.

The chain carries TRBV11-2 and TRBJ1-1; tentative D call: TRBD1 (5 bases). Per the germline V gene, CDR1 is SGHAT and CDR2 is FQNNGV. Trimming removed 5 bases at V and 0 bases at J, with 7 bases between. There are 13 residues in the CDR3. CDR3: CASSATVNTEAFF. CDR3 coding DNA: TGTGCCAGCAGCGCGACAGTGAACACTGAAGCTTTCTTT.

The chain has TRBV24-1 and TRBJ2-3, with D tentatively TRBD1 (6 bases). The V and J ends lost 3 bases and 0 bases respectively, with 12 bases between them. CDR3 size: 16 residues. Germline V lookup: CDR1 KGHDR, CDR2 SFDVKD. DNA for the CDR3: TGTGCCACCAGTGATGCCTTAGGGGGAAGCACAGATACGCAGTATTTT. This codes for CATSDALGGSTDTQYF.

This clone is a singleton in its sample. J is TRBJ2-3 and V is TRBV28; a weak D match, TRBD1 (5 bases). The CDR3 loop spans 12 amino acids. CDR1 is MDHEN and CDR2 is SYDVKM in the germline V gene. V lost 7 bases to trimming and J lost 6 bases, with 11 bases between them. The CDR3 region is CASTPRGDTQYF. CDR3 DNA: TGTGCCAGCACCCCTAGGGGCGATACGCAGTATTTT.

This clone was detected only a few times. The chain recombines TRBV5-6 with TRBJ2-7; 8 bases map to TRBD1. This CDR3 is 14 amino acids long. The germline V gene encodes CDR1 SGHDT and CDR2 YYEEEE. The V gene end was trimmed by 0 bases and the J gene end by 4 bases; junction bases not matched to a gene: 3. In nucleotides, the CDR3 is TGTGCCAGCAGCTTGGGGACAGGGAGGTACGAGCAGTACTTC. Protein product: CASSLGTGRYEQYF.

The chain has TRBV6-1 and TRBJ1-2; a possible D gene is TRBD1 (5 bases). Germline loops: CDR1 MNHNS, CDR2 SASEGT. The CDR3 totals 14 residues. Trimming took 3 bases from V and 0 from J, leaving 8 bases between them. CDR3 loop: CASSDPDTNYGYTF. In nucleotides, the CDR3 is TGTGCCAGCAGTGACCCGGACACTAACTATGGCTACACCTTC.

The rearrangement joins TRBV30 to TRBJ2-1, with D possibly matching TRBD2 (5 bases). CDR3 length equals 11 residues. Between the trimmed V and J ends, which lost 5 bases and 6 bases, there was a span of 8 bases. Per germline, CDR1 GTSNPN and CDR2 SVGIG (reference sequence). CDR3 region: CAWERSNEQFF. The CDR3 region has the DNA TGTGCCTGGGAGCGGAGCAATGAGCAGTTCTTC.

The chain combines TRBV5-1 with TRBJ2-7; no clear D. This CDR3 contains 15 residues. V gave up 0 bases and J gave up 0 bases, with 10 bases separating them. Germline V lookup: CDR1 SGHRS, CDR2 YFSETQ. CDR3 sequence: CASSLDSTYSYEQYF. The CDR3 nucleotides read TGCGCCAGCAGCTTGGACAGTACCTACTCCTACGAGCAGTACTTC. The full variable domain, in which reference TRBV5-1 and TRBJ2-7 provide the parts outside the CDR3, is KAGVTQTPRYLIKTRGQQVTLSCSPISGHRSVSWYQQTPGQGLQFLFEYFSETQRNKGNFPGRFSGRQFSNSRSEMNVSTLELGDSALYLCASSLDSTYSYEQYFGPGTRLTVT.

The V call is TRBV27, the J call TRBJ1-2; 11 bases match TRBD1. V lost 8 bases to trimming and J lost 8 bases; unmatched junction nucleotides: 10. The CDR3 runs 14 residues. Looked up from germline, CDR1 is MNHEY and CDR2 is SMNVEV (reference sequence). The CDR3 bases are TGTGCCAGCGCCGGACAGGGGGCACTTGGGGGCTACACCTTC. The encoded protein is CASAGQGALGGYTF.